The 5 T cell receptor beta chains presented below share a single source sample, sequenced in a study of T cells in women clearing cervical HPV infection. The repertoire was sequenced with immunoSEQ multiplex PCR; TCRdb's copy has only in-frame clones and lacks some. In total, the table holds nearly 35,000 clones. Material: blood buffy coat. These receptors were obtained from a woman between 18 and 70 years old with a cervical HPV16 infection that either progressed to CIN3+ or cleared (not recorded which).

Note on this clone: The read gets to within 3 residues of the CDR3 end, and the germline J gene fills in the rest. V is TRBV20-1 and J is TRBJ1-4; no firm D call. The CDR3 is 15 amino acids. Trimming pared 5 bases from V and 8 bases from J, leaving 21 bases between. CDR1 and CDR2 (germline): DFQATT, SNEGSKA (reference sequence). CDR3 bases read: TGCAGTGCTTTCTTCTCTGAGGGTCGTGGGGAAAAA. Translated: CSAFFSEGRGEK. The CDR3 as a whole reads CSAFFSEGRGEKLFF.

Regarding this clone: The read terminates 3 residues before the CDR3 end, so the remaining end is supplied by the germline J gene. The chain joins TRBV18 to TRBJ2-1; D ambiguous. Trimming shortened V by 3 bases and J by 3 bases, and 15 bases separated the two germline ends. CDR3 size: 16 residues. Germline V gene data show CDR1 as KGHSH and CDR2 as LQKENI. The sequenced part of the CDR3 DNA is TGTGCCAGCTCACCCGGCACTACCCTTAGCTACAATGAG. This codes for CASSPGTTLSYNE. The whole CDR3 region reads CASSPGTTLSYNEQFF.

Remarks on this clone: The missing CDR3 end, 3 residues past where the read stops, is filled in from the germline J gene. This chain uses TRBV20-1 with TRBJ2-3, with D uncertain. The CDR3 has 17 residues. V was clipped by 2 bases and J by 1 base, with 19 bases between them. Per germline, CDR1 DFQATT and CDR2 SNEGSKA (reference sequence). The sequenced CDR3 bases are TGCAGTGCTAGAAGAGCTCAGGCCCAGAGGTGCACAGATACG. It specifies CSARRAQAQRCTDT. The whole CDR3 protein reads CSARRAQAQRCTDTQYF.

The CDR3 protein is CSARDPPLGYTF. The covered CDR3 bases are TGCAGTGCTAGAGATCCCCCGCTAGGC. The chain is built from TRBV20-1 and TRBJ1-2; no firm D call. Read sequence stops 3 residues before the CDR3 end, and the germline J gene provides the missing end. The CDR3 contains 12 residues. Germline V gives CDR1 DFQATT, CDR2 SNEGSKA (reference sequence).

On this clone: Read coverage stops 3 residues before the CDR3 terminus; the germline J gene supplies the remainder. The gene calls are TRBV5-1 and TRBJ2-2; perhaps TRBD1 as D (5 bases). The CDR3 totals 14 residues. Germline V gene lookup returns CDR1 SGHRS and CDR2 YFSETQ. Trimming stripped 1 base from V and 3 bases from J, with 7 bases between. CDR3 loop: CASSLQGDTGELFF. The sequenced part of the CDR3 DNA is TGCGCCAGCAGCTTGCAAGGGGACACCGGGGAG.